This T cell receptor (beta chain) was retrieved from a study of shared clonotypes between healthy human individuals. The CDR3 runs to 12 residues. Germline V gene data show CDR1 as SNHLY and CDR2 as FYNNEI. V was pared by 4 bases and J by 4 bases, with 8 bases between. Study findings and constraints: A handful of donors shared approximately 5% of their naive CD4 clonotypes.

Splitting the CD4+ cells yielded a CD45RA+ naive subset and a CD45RA-negative memory subset. As for this clone: Its matching antigen is unknown.

The authors split each subset's genomic DNA evenly across several immunoSEQ plates. Only in-frame clones appear in the TCRdb table, and some are missing; sequencing was by immunoSEQ multiplex PCR. The sample includes approximately 1,000,000 clones, 75% to 80% of them seen just once. V gene TRBV2 combines with J gene TRBJ2-7; D gene uncertain. The sample consisted of memory CD4+ T cells from PBMCs. The subset was: CD45RA-negative fraction. The clonotype was recovered from a man between 18 and 35 years old in good health. Some clones in this sample may be carry-over from other donors' samples. This CDR3 is CASSVSGYEQYF. The CDR3 DNA reads as TGTGCCAGCAGTGTATCGGGTTACGAGCAGTACTTC.